A single sample is the source of the 11 T cell receptor beta chains below, sequenced in a study of cytomegalovirus exposure and HLA in healthy donors. This PCR relied on a set of 60 Vbeta primers and 13 Jbeta primers. TCRdb keeps only in-frame clones here, not all; method: immunoSEQ multiplex PCR. The data show 150,000 to 200,000 clones, with just over 75% seen just once and roughly 1.4% held by the top ten. Sequencing was performed on PBMCs. These receptors originate from a young man in good health and CMV-seronegative.

The genes are TRBV12-5 and TRBJ1-1, with a tentative D call TRBD1 (6 bases). V was cut by 6 bases and J by 1 base, with 15 bases left in between. The CDR3 spans 15 residues. Germline assignment: CDR1 LGHNT and CDR2 FRNRAP. The CDR3: CASGPSGTPNTEAFF. In nucleotides, the CDR3 is TGTGCTAGTGGCCCGTCTGGGACACCGAACACTGAAGCTTTCTTT.

V gene TRBV7-3 combines with J gene TRBJ1-2; TRBD1 aligns across 8 bases. This CDR3 is 15 amino acids long. The trim removed 1 base at V and 6 bases at J, leaving 7 bases unmatched. Per germline, CDR1 SGHTA and CDR2 FQGTGA. The chain's CDR3 is CASSLMAGGWDGYTF. The DNA for the CDR3 is TGTGCCAGCAGCTTAATGGCAGGGGGCTGGGATGGCTACACCTTC. The full variable domain, in which reference TRBV7-3 and TRBJ1-2 provide the parts outside the CDR3, is GAGVSQTPSNKVTEKGKYVELRCDPISGHTALYWYRQSLGQGPEFLIYFQGTGAADDSGLPNDRFFAVRPEGSVSTLKIQRTERGDSAVYLCASSLMAGGWDGYTFGSGTRLTVV.

The CDR3 nucleotides read TGTGCCAGCAGCCCCCTAGAAACTAACTATGGCTACACCTTC. It yields the protein CASSPLETNYGYTF. V usage is TRBV7-6 and J usage is TRBJ1-2; unclear D gene. Germline CDR1 reads SGHVS; CDR2 reads FNYEAQ. V was clipped by 5 bases and J by 0 bases, with 10 bases between them. The CDR3 contains 14 residues.

The rearrangement uses TRBV7-9 and TRBJ1-2, with D hard to call. Deletions cut 1 base from V and 4 bases from J, with 13 bases between. Per the germline V gene, CDR1 is SEHNR and CDR2 is FQNEAQ (reference sequence). The CDR3 loop spans 15 amino acids. The CDR3 spells CASSLEVPSSYGYTF. The CDR3 DNA reads TGTGCCAGCAGCTTAGAAGTTCCATCCAGCTATGGCTACACCTTC.

This rearrangement joins TRBV27 to TRBJ2-3; 7 bases align to TRBD1. This CDR3 comprises 20 residues. Germline V gene sequence: CDR1 MNHEY, CDR2 SMNVEV (reference sequence). Unmatched junction bases numbered 18, after V lost 3 bases and J lost 0 bases. In DNA form, the CDR3 reads TGTGCCAGCAGTTTCTTGCTCTTCCCGGGACAGAATACTAGCACAGATACGCAGTATTTT. Encoded protein: CASSFLLFPGQNTSTDTQYF.

V usage is TRBV4-1 and J usage is TRBJ2-7; 10 bases line up with TRBD2. Germline assignment: CDR1 MGHRA and CDR2 YSYEKL. The V gene end was trimmed by 1 base and the J gene end by 3 bases; junction bases not matched to a gene: 6. The CDR3 contains 16 residues. The CDR3 protein is CASSQVAGGLYYEQYF. DNA of the CDR3: TGCGCCAGCAGCCAAGTAGCGGGGGGCCTATACTACGAGCAGTACTTC.

V is TRBV7-9 and J is TRBJ2-7; a weak D match, TRBD1 (6 bases). The CDR3 consists of 16 residues. Germline values: CDR1 SEHNR, CDR2 FQNEAQ (reference sequence). Trimming left V 5 bases short and J 6 bases short, with 23 bases between. CDR3 loop: CASSPPLSGVRGEQYF. CDR3 sequence (DNA): TGTGCCAGCAGCCCCCCACTTTCAGGGGTCAGGGGCGAGCAGTACTTC.

This clone was picked up a small number of times. The V and J genes are TRBV27 and TRBJ1-2; 9 bases map to TRBD1. Looked up from germline, CDR1 is MNHEY and CDR2 is SMNVEV (reference sequence). CDR3 length: 13 amino acids. The V gene end was trimmed by 6 bases and the J gene end by 6 bases; junction bases not matched to a gene: 5. The chain's CDR3 is CASRGWTGDGYTF. The CDR3 DNA sequence: TGTGCCAGCAGGGGGTGGACAGGGGATGGCTACACCTTC.

This clone was counted a few times. The chain links TRBV19 to TRBJ1-2, with D possibly matching TRBD1 (5 bases). The CDR3 runs to 15 residues. V was shortened by 3 bases and J by 1 base, with 12 bases between the two germline ends. Germline V gives CDR1 LNHDA, CDR2 SQIVND (reference sequence). CDR3 bases: TGTGCCAGTAGTATTTTTGGGGGGAGTAACTATGGCTACACCTTC. It codes for CASSIFGGSNYGYTF.

This clone appeared a few times. A read error may produce the germline difference seen at one junction end. The rearrangement links TRBV7-2 to TRBJ1-3; D gene unclear. The CDR3 extends over 13 amino acids. Germline V lookup: CDR1 SGHTA, CDR2 FQGNSA. CDR3 sequence reads: CASSLADVGGESF. The CDR3 DNA reads TGTGCCAGCAGCTTGGCCGATGTTGGCGGGGAGAGTTTT.

J is TRBJ1-2 and V is TRBV15; D is perhaps TRBD1 (6 bases). CDR1 and CDR2 (germline): LNHNV, YYDKDF (reference sequence). V was cut by 1 base and J by 7 bases, with 10 bases left in between. The CDR3 totals 13 residues. CDR3 in amino acids: CATSRGGTCGYTF. CDR3 sequence (DNA): TGTGCCACCAGCAGAGGAGGGACATGTGGCTACACCTTC.